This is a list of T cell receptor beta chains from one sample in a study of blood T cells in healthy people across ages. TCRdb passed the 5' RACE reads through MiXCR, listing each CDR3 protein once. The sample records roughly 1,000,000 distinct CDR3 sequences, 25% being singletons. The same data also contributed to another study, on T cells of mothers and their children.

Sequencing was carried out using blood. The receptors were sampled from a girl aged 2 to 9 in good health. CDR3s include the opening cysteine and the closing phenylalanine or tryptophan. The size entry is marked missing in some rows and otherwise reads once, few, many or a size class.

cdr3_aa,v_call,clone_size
CASSYSPSSHEQYF,TRBV6-5,.
CASSLSGHEETQYF,TRBV7-3,few
CASSADGYTDTQYF,TRBV7-2,.
CASSFGDLNYNEQFF,TRBV28,.
CASSVTSGNQETQYF,TRBV28,many
CSARREGLNEQYF,TRBV20-1,few
CASSTAGSHYGYTF,TRBV11-2,.
CASSPSTFRTGSSYNEQFF,TRBV4-1,.
CSVGQSITGELFF,TRBV29-1,.
CASSLALLSSGNTIYF,TRBV5-1,few
CASSQENREAFF,TRBV4-2,few
CASSSLLAGGPNTQYF,TRBV28,.
CASSLTGGWQPQHF,TRBV27,.
CASSFGASQFNEQFF,TRBV5-1,.
CASTLGGLPNTEAFF,TRBV6-5,.
CASSLASRSNTEAFF,TRBV5-6,few
CSVGRQGIDTQYF,TRBV29-1,.
CSAIGAINEKLFF,TRBV20-1,.
CASSLVSSTDTQYF,TRBV7-2,.
CSADEYRGGNQPQHF,TRBV20-1,.
CASSSTSSYEQYF,TRBV12-3/TRBV12-4,.
CASSLYPSTSTDTQYF,TRBV7-3,few
CASSQDLGGNTEAFF,TRBV4-3,few
CASSPGTGELNTEAFF,TRBV7-9,few
CSVERRDGGETQYF,TRBV29-1,.
CSAPLDSPEKLFF,TRBV20-1,few
CASSPRGGAGETQYF,TRBV6-2/TRBV6-3,many
CASSEGSYGTKNIQYF,TRBV5-1,few
CASSPPGHIQYF,TRBV18,few
CASSLGDRAFGAFF,TRBV7-6,.
CASNNLSYNEQFF,TRBV7-2,few
CASGSTRSLHNEQFF,TRBV12-5,.
CSVDKPSGETQYF,TRBV29-1,.
CASMVGGTYEQYF,TRBV6-5,many
CASSLDRTGDSGANVLTF,TRBV7-6,few
CASSLDIRWREETQYF,TRBV7-9,few
CASSYVHQGYEQYF,TRBV6-2/TRBV6-3,.
CASSQERDGNTIYF,TRBV14,.
CASSPGRYIQYF,TRBV28,.
CASSLGQDNEQFF,TRBV5-1,many
CASSEVEGVTEAFF,TRBV6-1,.
CASSQTGGGEAFF,TRBV4-1,.
CSVVRDSLYNEQFF,TRBV29-1,.
CSVRDRANIQYF,TRBV29-1,few
CASSRTGDEQYF,TRBV7-9,many
CASNTGFAQYF,TRBV2,.
CSAREGDRDHEQYF,TRBV20-1,.
CASTTSTDSYEQYF,TRBV6-2/TRBV6-3,few
CASSLPGTSEKSTDTQYF,TRBV7-9,few
CASAMGGFSYEQYF,TRBV14,.
CASSRSGGSGNTIYF,TRBV6-5,few
CASSQVASLNEQFF,TRBV3-1,few
CSVGTQEAFF,TRBV29-1,.
CASGTTYYGYTF,TRBV6-1,few
CSVELMDYGYTF,TRBV29-1,.
CASTDTGTSGSDTQYF,TRBV7-8,few
CASSFDSGDTIYF,TRBV27,.
CASLWQAGETQYF,TRBV12-3/TRBV12-4,few
CASSWGGGSDSTDTQYF,TRBV11-2,.